A single sample is the source of the 11 T cell receptor beta chains below, sequenced in a study of cytomegalovirus exposure and HLA in healthy donors. Vbeta (60) and Jbeta (13) primers were used in the PCR. Libraries were prepared by immunoSEQ multiplex PCR; TCRdb keeps only in-frame clonotypes and omits some of them. The profile shows some 220,000 clones, roughly 78% of them singletons. The sample comprised PBMCs. All receptors derive from a boy aged 10-17 years in good health and CMV-seronegative.

The chain recombines TRBV5-4 with TRBJ2-3; 7 bases line up with TRBD2. The ends lost 2 bases at V and 5 bases at J; junction bases unmatched: 8. This CDR3 contains 15 residues. The germline V gene encodes CDR1 SGHNT and CDR2 YYREEE (reference sequence). This CDR3 reads CASSFAGTTVDTQYF. CDR3 sequence (DNA): TGTGCCAGCAGCTTTGCCGGGACTACTGTAGATACGCAGTATTTT.

The genes are TRBV11-3 and TRBJ1-2; 12 positions agree with TRBD1. This CDR3 comprises 17 residues. V dropped 5 bases and J dropped 0; count of bases not matched to a gene: 7. Germline lookup yields CDR1 SGHNT and CDR2 YENEEA. As DNA, the CDR3 is TGTGCCAGCAGCGTAGGGACAGGGGGCCATTCTAACTATGGCTACACCTTC. Its protein is CASSVGTGGHSNYGYTF.

This rearrangement joins TRBV19 to TRBJ2-5; maybe TRBD1 (6 bases). Trimming took off 7 bases at V and 4 bases at J, with 13 bases between the two ends. The CDR3 length is 13 residues. CDR1 is LNHDA, CDR2 SQIVND, per germline (reference sequence). The CDR3 nucleotides are TGTGCCAGTAACAGGGCCCCCTTAGAGACCCAGTACTTC. This codes for CASNRAPLETQYF.

V and J are TRBV2 and TRBJ2-3; tentative D call: TRBD2 (5 bases). Germline values: CDR1 SNHLY, CDR2 FYNNEI. V was clipped by 6 bases and J by 4 bases, with 11 bases between them. The CDR3 is 13 residues long. The CDR3 region has the DNA TGTGCCAGCAGGGACTTGTCGCCAGATACGCAGTATTTT. Its translation is CASRDLSPDTQYF.

V and J are TRBV5-1 and TRBJ1-1; D is possibly TRBD1 (6 bases). Germline-derived CDR1 and CDR2 are SGHRS and YFSETQ. The ends were cut back, 0 bases at V and 0 bases at J, with 15 bases in the middle. The CDR3 has 17 residues. In DNA, the CDR3 is TGCGCCAGCAGCTTGGGGGGACAAATCCTCATGAACACTGAAGCTTTCTTT. Protein sequence: CASSLGGQILMNTEAFF.

This chain links TRBV30 with TRBJ2-2; D might be TRBD1 (6 bases). Trimming left V 1 base short and J 4 bases short, with 10 bases between. Germline V gene lookup returns CDR1 GTSNPN and CDR2 SVGIG (reference sequence). The CDR3 length is 14 residues. DNA of the CDR3: TGTGCCTGGAGTGAGTTAGGGGGCACCGGGGAGCTGTTTTTT. Residues: CAWSELGGTGELFF.

The rearrangement links TRBV5-4 to TRBJ1-1, with D unclear. The CDR3 is 16 amino acids. Trimming took 4 bases from V and 0 from J, leaving 16 bases between them. Germline-derived CDR1 and CDR2 are SGHNT and YYREEE (reference sequence). This CDR3 reads CASSVLSGSMNTEAFF. In nucleotides, the CDR3 is TGTGCCAGCAGCGTACTAAGTGGAAGCATGAACACTGAAGCTTTCTTT.

The chain links TRBV7-8 to TRBJ2-7; D possibly corresponds to TRBD1 (7 bases). The length of the CDR3 is 14 residues. Trimming cost V 5 bases and J 0 bases, with 11 bases left between them. Germline CDR1 is SGHVS and CDR2 is FQNEAQ. The CDR3 region is CASSVRDSSYEQYF. Here the CDR3 DNA reads TGTGCCAGCAGCGTGCGGGACAGCTCCTACGAGCAGTACTTC.

The chain employs TRBV21-1 and TRBJ1-2; TRBD1 is taken as the D call from the table, unchecked against the DNA. TRBV21-1 is deemed a pseudogene. This CDR3 contains 12 residues. The CDR3 loop reads CASTQRQGCYTF. CDR3 bases: TGTGCCAGCACCCAAAGACAGGGTTGCTACACCTTC.

The chain links TRBV29-1 to TRBJ2-5; D is perhaps TRBD2 (5 bases). TRBJ2-7 explains the end of the DNA better; the J call may be wrong. The CDR3 runs 14 residues. CDR1 is SQVTM and CDR2 is ANQGSEA in the germline V gene. CDR3 in DNA: TGCAGCGTTGGATTGCGGGTGAGCTCCTACGAGCAGTACTTC. It translates to CSVGLRVSSYEQYF.

The chain links TRBV7-9 to TRBJ2-7, with 7 bases identical to TRBD2. Germline V gene sequence: CDR1 SEHNR, CDR2 FQNEAQ (reference sequence). V shed 4 bases and J 3 bases; nucleotides not matched to a gene: 12. The CDR3 is made up of 16 amino acids. CDR3 sequence reads: CASSSSWEGMGYEQYF. The CDR3 DNA is TGTGCCAGCAGCTCCTCTTGGGAGGGGATGGGCTACGAGCAGTACTTC.